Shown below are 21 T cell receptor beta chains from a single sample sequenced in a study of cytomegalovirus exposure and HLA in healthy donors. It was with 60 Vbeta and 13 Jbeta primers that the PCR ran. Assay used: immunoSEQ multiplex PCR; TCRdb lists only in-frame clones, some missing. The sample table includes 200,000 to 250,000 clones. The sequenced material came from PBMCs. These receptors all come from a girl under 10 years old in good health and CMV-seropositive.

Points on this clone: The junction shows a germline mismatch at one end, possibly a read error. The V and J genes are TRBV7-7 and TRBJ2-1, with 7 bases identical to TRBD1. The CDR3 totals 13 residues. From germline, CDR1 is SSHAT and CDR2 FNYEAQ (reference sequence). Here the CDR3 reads CASSLGQANEQFF. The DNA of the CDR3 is TGTGCTAGCAGCTTAGGACAGGCTAATGAGCAGTTCTTC.

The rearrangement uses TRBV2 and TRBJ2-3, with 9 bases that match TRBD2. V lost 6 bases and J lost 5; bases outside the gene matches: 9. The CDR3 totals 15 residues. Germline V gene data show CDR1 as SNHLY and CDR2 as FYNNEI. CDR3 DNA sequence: TGTGCCAGCAGGGCGGGACTAGCCGACGTAGATACGCAGTATTTT. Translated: CASRAGLADVDTQYF. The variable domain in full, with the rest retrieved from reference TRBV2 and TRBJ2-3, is EPEVTQTPSHQVTQMGQEVILRCVPISNHLYFYWYRQILGQKVEFLVSFYNNEISEKSEIFDDQFSVERPDGSNFTLKIRSTKLEDSAMYFCASRAGLADVDTQYFGPGTRLTVL.

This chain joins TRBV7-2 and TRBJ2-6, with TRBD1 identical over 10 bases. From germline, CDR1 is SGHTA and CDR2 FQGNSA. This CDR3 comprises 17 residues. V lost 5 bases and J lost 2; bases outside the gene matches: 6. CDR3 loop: CASSTRQGAAGANVLTF. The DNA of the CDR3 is TGTGCCAGCAGCACGAGACAGGGGGCTGCTGGGGCCAACGTCCTGACTTTC.

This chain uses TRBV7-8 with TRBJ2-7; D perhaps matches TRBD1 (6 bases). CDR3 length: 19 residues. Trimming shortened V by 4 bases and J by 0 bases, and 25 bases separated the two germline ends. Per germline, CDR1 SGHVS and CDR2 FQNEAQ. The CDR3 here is CASSSLLLEDRVSSYEQYF. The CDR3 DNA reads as TGTGCCAGCAGCTCCCTACTTTTGGAGGACAGAGTATCCTCCTACGAGCAGTACTTC.

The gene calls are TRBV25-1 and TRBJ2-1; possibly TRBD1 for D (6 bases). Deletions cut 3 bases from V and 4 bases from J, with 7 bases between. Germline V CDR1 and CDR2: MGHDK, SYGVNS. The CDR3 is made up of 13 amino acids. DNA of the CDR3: TGTGCCAGCAGTGAGGACAGTTACAATGAGCAGTTCTTC. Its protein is CASSEDSYNEQFF.

Here the CDR3 DNA reads TGTGCCAGCAGTCAAGGACAGGGGGTGGGTATTGGCAATCAGCCCCAGCATTTT. It encodes CASSQGQGVGIGNQPQHF. The chain has TRBV27 and TRBJ1-5; 10 nucleotides match TRBD1. The ends lost 5 bases at V and 2 bases at J; junction bases unmatched: 12. Germline V gives CDR1 MNHEY, CDR2 SMNVEV (reference sequence). The CDR3 is 18 residues long.

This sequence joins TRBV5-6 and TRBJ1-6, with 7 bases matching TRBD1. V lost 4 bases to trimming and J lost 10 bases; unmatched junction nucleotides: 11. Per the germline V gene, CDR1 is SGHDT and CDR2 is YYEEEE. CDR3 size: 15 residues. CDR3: CASSHRGFGGSPLHF. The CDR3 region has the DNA TGTGCCAGCAGCCACAGGGGTTTCGGGGGCTCACCCCTCCACTTT.

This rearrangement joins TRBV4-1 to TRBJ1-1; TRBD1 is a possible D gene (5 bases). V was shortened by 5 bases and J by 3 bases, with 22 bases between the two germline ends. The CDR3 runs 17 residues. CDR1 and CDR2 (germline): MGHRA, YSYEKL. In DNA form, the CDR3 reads TGCGCCAGCAGCGGACGACACCGGGACGGGAGATACACTGAAGCTTTCTTT. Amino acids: CASSGRHRDGRYTEAFF.

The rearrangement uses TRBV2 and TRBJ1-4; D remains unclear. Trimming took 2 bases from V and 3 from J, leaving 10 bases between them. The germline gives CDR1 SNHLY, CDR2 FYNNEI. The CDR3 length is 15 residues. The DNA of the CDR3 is TGTGCCAGCAGTGAATCGAGGGAAGCTAATGAAAAACTGTTTTTT. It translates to CASSESREANEKLFF.

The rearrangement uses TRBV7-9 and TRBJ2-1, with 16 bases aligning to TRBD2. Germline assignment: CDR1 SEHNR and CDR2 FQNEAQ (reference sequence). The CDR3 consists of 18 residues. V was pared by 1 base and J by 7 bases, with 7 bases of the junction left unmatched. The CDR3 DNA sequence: TGTGCCAGCAGCTTAGAAGTTGGGACTAGCGGGAGGGGGAATGAGCAGTTCTTC. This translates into CASSLEVGTSGRGNEQFF.

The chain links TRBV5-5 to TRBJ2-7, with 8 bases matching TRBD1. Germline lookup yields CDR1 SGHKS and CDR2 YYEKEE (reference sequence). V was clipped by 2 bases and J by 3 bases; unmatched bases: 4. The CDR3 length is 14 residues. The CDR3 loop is CASSFGQGFYEQYF. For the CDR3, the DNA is TGTGCCAGCAGCTTCGGACAGGGATTCTACGAGCAGTACTTC.

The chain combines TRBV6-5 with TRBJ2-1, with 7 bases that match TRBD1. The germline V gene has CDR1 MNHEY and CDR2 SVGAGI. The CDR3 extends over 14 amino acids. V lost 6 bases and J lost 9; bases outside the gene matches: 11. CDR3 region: CASRPDRALGEQFF. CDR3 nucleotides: TGTGCCAGCAGGCCCGACAGGGCCTTGGGTGAGCAGTTCTTC.

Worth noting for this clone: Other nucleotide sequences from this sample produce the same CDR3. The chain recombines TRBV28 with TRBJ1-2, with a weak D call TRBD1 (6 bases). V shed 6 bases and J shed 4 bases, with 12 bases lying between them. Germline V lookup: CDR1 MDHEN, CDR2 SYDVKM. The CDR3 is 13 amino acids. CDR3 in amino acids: CASSPRGSYGYTF. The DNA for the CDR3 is TGTGCCAGCAGCCCTAGGGGGTCCTATGGCTACACCTTC.

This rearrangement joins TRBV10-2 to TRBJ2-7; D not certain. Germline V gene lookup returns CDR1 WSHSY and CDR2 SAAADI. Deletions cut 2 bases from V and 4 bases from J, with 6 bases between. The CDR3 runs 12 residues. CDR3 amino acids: CASSEVTYEQYF. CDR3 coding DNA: TGCGCCAGCAGTGAGGTCACTTACGAGCAGTACTTC.

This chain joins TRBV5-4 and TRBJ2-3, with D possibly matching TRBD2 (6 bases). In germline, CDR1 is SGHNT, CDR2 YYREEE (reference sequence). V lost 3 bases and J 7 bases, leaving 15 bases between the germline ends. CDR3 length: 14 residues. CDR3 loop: CASSSSTRPYTQYF. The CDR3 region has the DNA TGTGCCAGCAGCTCTTCGACTAGACCTTATACGCAGTATTTT. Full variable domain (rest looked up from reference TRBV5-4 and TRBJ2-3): ETGVTQSPTHLIKTRGQQVTLRCSSQSGHNTVSWYQQALGQGPQFIFQYYREEENGRGNFPPRFSGLQFPNYSSELNVNALELDDSALYLCASSSSTRPYTQYFGPGTRLTVL.

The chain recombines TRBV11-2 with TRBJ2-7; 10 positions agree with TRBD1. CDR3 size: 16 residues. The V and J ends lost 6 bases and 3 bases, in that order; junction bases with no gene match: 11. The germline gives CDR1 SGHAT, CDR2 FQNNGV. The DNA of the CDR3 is TGTGCCAGCAGTTCACGGCGGGGACAGGGGCTCTACGAGCAGTACTTC. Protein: CASSSRRGQGLYEQYF.

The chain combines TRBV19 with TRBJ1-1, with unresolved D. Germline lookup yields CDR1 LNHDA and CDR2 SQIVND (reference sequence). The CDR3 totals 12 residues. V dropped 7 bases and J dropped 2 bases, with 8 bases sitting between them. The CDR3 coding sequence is TGTGCCAGTAAAGTCGGTAACACTGAAGCTTTCTTT. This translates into CASKVGNTEAFF.

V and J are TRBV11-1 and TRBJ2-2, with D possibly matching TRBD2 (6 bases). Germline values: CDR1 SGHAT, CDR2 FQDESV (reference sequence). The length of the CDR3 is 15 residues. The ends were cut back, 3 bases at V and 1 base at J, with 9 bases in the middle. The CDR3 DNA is TGTGCCAGCAGCTTTAATAGCGGGAACACCGGGGAGCTGTTTTTT. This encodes CASSFNSGNTGELFF.

CDR3 sequence (DNA): TGCGCCAGCAGCGGAGATTCCTACGAGCAGTACTTC. Translating gives CASSGDSYEQYF. The gene calls are TRBV5-1 and TRBJ2-7; D call uncertain. The CDR3 contains 12 residues. CDR1 and CDR2 from the germline V gene are SGHRS and YFSETQ. Trimming stripped 4 bases from V and 1 base from J, with 6 bases between.

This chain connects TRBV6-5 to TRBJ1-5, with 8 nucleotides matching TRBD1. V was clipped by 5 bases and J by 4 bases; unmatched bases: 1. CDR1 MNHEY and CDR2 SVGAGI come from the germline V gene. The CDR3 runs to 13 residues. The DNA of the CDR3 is TGTGCCAGCAGTGACAGGGGAAATCAGCCCCAGCATTTT. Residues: CASSDRGNQPQHF.

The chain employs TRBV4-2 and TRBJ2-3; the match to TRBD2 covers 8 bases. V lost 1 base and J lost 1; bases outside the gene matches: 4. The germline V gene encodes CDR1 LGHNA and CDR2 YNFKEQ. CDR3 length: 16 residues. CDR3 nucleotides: TGTGCCAGCAGCCAAGGCTTAGCGGGACGCACAGATACGCAGTATTTT. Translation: CASSQGLAGRTDTQYF.